This T cell receptor (beta chain) was captured in a study of T cell repertoires and HLA-DP antigens. Turning to the study itself: Average DNA input: roughly 200 ng for CD137+CD4+ sorts, about 1,300 ng pre-culture. Broader study findings: Clones undetected before culture averaged roughly 39% against one allele and approximately 50% against the other.

Details on this clone: Its matching antigen is unknown.

The primer mix covered 54 TRBV segments and 13 TRBJ segments. Using immunoSEQ multiplex PCR, the repertoire was profiled, and TCRdb retains in-frame clones only, with some absent. The table lists 90,000 to 130,000 clones, almost 95% of them singletons. The source is a woman aged 18-35 years in good health and CMV-seronegative. The material sequenced was CD4+ T cells from PBMCs.

CDR3 amino acids: CASSLEGSSPDTQYF. CDR3 bases: TGTGCCAGCAGCTTAGAGGGGTCCTCCCCAGATACGCAGTATTTT. The genes are TRBV7-2 and TRBJ2-3; D is perhaps TRBD1 (5 bases). Trimming left V 1 base short and J 4 bases short, with 12 bases between. There are 15 residues in the CDR3. Looked up from germline, CDR1 is SGHTA and CDR2 is FQGNSA.